What follows are 22 T cell receptor beta chains derived from one specimen sequenced in a study of T cell changes during pregnancy in multiple sclerosis. Only in-frame clones appear in the TCRdb table, and some are missing; sequencing was by immunoSEQ multiplex PCR. Of approximately 70,000 clones in the sample, around 90% were seen once. This sample comprised peripheral blood, obtained in the second trimester of pregnancy. The receptors here all came from a female donor with multiple sclerosis, enrolled in a pregnancy study.

The CDR3 DNA is TGTGCCAGCAGCCAAGCGAGGCTCACCGGGGAGCTGTTTTTT. Protein: CASSQARLTGELFF. The V gene is TRBV14, the J gene TRBJ2-2; D is unresolved. The CDR3 runs 14 residues. CDR1 and CDR2 from the germline V gene are SGHDN and FVKESK. V was shortened by 1 base and J by 4 bases, with 7 bases between the two germline ends.

The chain combines TRBV11-3 with TRBJ2-7; TRBD1 matches 7 bases. The J segment lost 4 bases and the V segment lost 5 bases, leaving 2 bases of the junction unmatched. This CDR3 has 12 residues. The germline gives CDR1 SGHNT, CDR2 YENEEA. DNA of the CDR3: TGTGCCAGCAGCCCACAGGGGTACGAGCAGTACTTC. It yields the protein CASSPQGYEQYF.

This chain connects TRBV9 to TRBJ1-1; TRBD1 matches at 10 bases. The V and J ends lost 3 bases and 1 base, in that order; junction bases with no gene match: 9. Germline values: CDR1 SGDLS, CDR2 YYNGEE. This CDR3 comprises 17 residues. CDR3 sequence: CASSARGTGAGNTEAFF. The CDR3, as DNA: TGTGCCAGCAGCGCCCGGGGGACAGGGGCGGGGAACACTGAAGCTTTCTTT.

This clone was seen a single time. The chain couples TRBV28 to TRBJ1-4, with a tentative D call TRBD1 (5 bases). Per the germline V gene, CDR1 is MDHEN and CDR2 is SYDVKM. Trimming removed 4 bases from V and 3 bases from J, with 15 bases in between. This CDR3 is built from 16 residues. In nucleotides, the CDR3 is TGTGCCAGCAGTTCCCCGGGGGGAGGATCTAATGAAAAACTGTTTTTT. Its protein product is CASSSPGGGSNEKLFF.

This clone appeared a few times. V usage is TRBV2 and J usage is TRBJ1-2; 8 bases line up with TRBD1. Germline V lookup: CDR1 SNHLY, CDR2 FYNNEI. V lost 5 bases to trimming and J lost 2 bases; unmatched junction nucleotides: 1. The CDR3 covers 13 residues. The CDR3 DNA reads TGTGCCAGCAGTCGACAGGGGAACTATGGCTACACCTTC. The encoded protein is CASSRQGNYGYTF.

Worth noting for this clone: One end of the junction is discordant with germline, which a read error may explain. The chain employs TRBV18 and TRBJ2-7; TRBD2 matches at 7 bases. The CDR3 is made up of 15 amino acids. CDR1 is KGHSH, CDR2 LQKENI, per germline. CDR3 residues: CANSPPGAGDYEQYF. The CDR3 DNA follows: TGTGCCAACTCACCCCCCGGGGCGGGAGACTACGAGCAGTACTTC.

The chain employs TRBV10-3 and TRBJ1-2; tentatively, D is TRBD1 (6 bases). Trimming stripped 4 bases from V and 5 bases from J, with 11 bases between. Looked up from germline, CDR1 is ENHRY and CDR2 is SYGVKD. This CDR3 comprises 13 residues. CDR3 residues: CAISADRDYGYTF. CDR3 DNA sequence: TGTGCCATCAGTGCGGACAGAGATTATGGCTACACCTTC.

The CDR3 sequence is CASSEAGGGVNYGYTF. CDR3 DNA: TGTGCCAGCAGTGAAGCGGGGGGGGGCGTGAACTATGGCTACACCTTC. V gene TRBV2 combines with J gene TRBJ1-2; D is possibly TRBD1 (6 bases). Germline loops: CDR1 SNHLY, CDR2 FYNNEI. V shed 0 bases and J shed 2 bases, with 13 bases lying between them. This CDR3 is built from 16 residues.

This rearrangement joins TRBV5-4 to TRBJ2-7; 7 nucleotides line up with TRBD2. With 4 bases clipped from V and 2 bases from J, the junction kept 9 bases outside the gene matches. The germline V gene has CDR1 SGHNT and CDR2 YYREEE (reference sequence). This CDR3 has 15 residues. The CDR3 DNA follows: TGTGCCAGCAGCCTCTCTAGCGGAGGAACCTACGAGCAGTACTTC. Translation gives CASSLSSGGTYEQYF.

V gene TRBV15 combines with J gene TRBJ2-3; TRBD2 might be the D (6 bases). V lost 2 bases and J 0 bases, leaving 9 bases between the germline ends. The CDR3 consists of 15 residues. Germline CDR1 and CDR2: LNHNV and YYDKDF (reference sequence). The CDR3 protein is CATSRLAASTDTQYF. Written as DNA, the CDR3 is TGTGCCACCAGCAGATTAGCGGCCAGCACAGATACGCAGTATTTT.

The chain joins TRBV11-3 to TRBJ2-7; D perhaps matches TRBD2 (5 bases). The germline V gene has CDR1 SGHNT and CDR2 YENEEA. V lost 4 bases, J lost 4 bases, and 8 bases lay in between. The CDR3 is 12 residues long. DNA of the CDR3: TGTGCCAGCAGCTGGGAGCGTTACGAGCAGTACTTC. Its translation: CASSWERYEQYF. Combining the CDR3 with reference TRBV11-3 and TRBJ2-7 gives the whole variable domain EAGVVQSPRYKIIEKKQPVAFWCNPISGHNTLYWYLQNLGQGPELLIRYENEEAVDDSQLPKDRFSAERLKGVDSTLKIQPAELGDSAVYLCASSWERYEQYFGPGTRLTVT.

This sequence joins TRBV28 and TRBJ1-1; possibly TRBD1 for D (5 bases). From germline, CDR1 is MDHEN and CDR2 SYDVKM. The CDR3 covers 14 residues. V was cut by 2 bases and J by 1 base, with 8 bases left in between. The CDR3 sequence: CASSLGTGNTEAFF. The CDR3 region has the DNA TGTGCCAGCAGTTTAGGAACAGGGAACACTGAAGCTTTCTTT.

CDR3 in amino acids: CASSRGPAPSGANVLTF. The CDR3, as DNA: TGTGCCAGCAGCAGAGGGCCCGCTCCCTCTGGGGCCAACGTCCTGACTTTC. The rearrangement uses TRBV7-2 and TRBJ2-6; D perhaps matches TRBD2 (5 bases). CDR1 is SGHTA and CDR2 is FQGNSA in the germline V gene. V was cut by 5 bases and J by 0 bases, with 14 bases left in between. The CDR3 loop spans 17 amino acids.

This rearrangement joins TRBV6-6 to TRBJ1-1, with 8 nucleotides matching TRBD1. V shed 2 bases and J 2 bases; nucleotides not matched to a gene: 7. This CDR3 spans 16 amino acids. CDR1 and CDR2 from the germline V gene are MNHNY and SVGAGI (reference sequence). For the CDR3, the DNA is TGTGCCAGCAGTTACGAGCAGGGGGCCGCAAACACTGAAGCTTTCTTT. Protein sequence: CASSYEQGAANTEAFF.

The sample holds one count of this clone. V gene TRBV18 combines with J gene TRBJ1-1; 7 positions agree with TRBD1. This CDR3 comprises 14 residues. Per the germline V gene, CDR1 is KGHSH and CDR2 is LQKENI. The junction had 8 bases not matched to a gene; V was cut back by 6 bases and J by 4 bases. The CDR3 sequence is CASSGGGYGTEAFF. The CDR3 coding sequence is TGTGCCAGCTCCGGAGGGGGCTATGGCACTGAAGCTTTCTTT. The full variable domain, completed using reference TRBV18 and TRBJ1-1, is NAGVMQNPRHLVRRRGQEARLRCSPMKGHSHVYWYRQLPEEGLKFMVYLQKENIIDESGMPKERFSAEFPKEGPSILRIQQVVRGDSAAYFCASSGGGYGTEAFFGQGTRLTVV.

This sequence joins TRBV6-4 and TRBJ2-2; the match to TRBD2 covers 7 bases. This CDR3 comprises 14 residues. Per germline, CDR1 MRHNA and CDR2 SNTAGT. The ends lost 2 bases at V and 4 bases at J; junction bases unmatched: 1. The CDR3 is CASSDGRATGELFF. CDR3 nucleotides: TGTGCCAGCAGTGACGGGAGGGCCACCGGGGAGCTGTTTTTT.

The chain couples TRBV6-5 to TRBJ1-4, with unresolved D. Germline lookup yields CDR1 MNHEY and CDR2 SVGAGI. Trimming removed 7 bases at V and 5 bases at J, with 14 bases between. The CDR3 covers 14 residues. The CDR3 region has the DNA TGTGCCAGCACCACCCGACTGAGAAATGAAAAACTGTTTTTT. This sequence encodes CASTTRLRNEKLFF.

This chain connects TRBV5-1 to TRBJ2-1; 13 bases fit TRBD2. Per the germline V gene, CDR1 is SGHRS and CDR2 is YFSETQ. Trimming cost V 1 base and J 7 bases; bases outside gene matches: 2. The CDR3 is 15 residues long. The CDR3 coding sequence is TGCGCCAGCAGCTTGACTAGCGGGGGGGCTAATGAGCAGTTCTTC. This translates into CASSLTSGGANEQFF.

This chain connects TRBV9 to TRBJ1-6; no firm D call. V shed 0 bases and J shed 7 bases, with 11 bases lying between them. CDR3 length: 15 residues. CDR1 and CDR2 from the germline V gene are SGDLS and YYNGEE. The CDR3 sequence: CASSVVGEANSPLHF. Written as DNA, the CDR3 is TGTGCCAGCAGCGTAGTTGGGGAGGCGAATTCACCCCTCCACTTT.

The rearrangement joins TRBV7-9 to TRBJ1-2; D not certain. V lost 5 bases and J lost 4, with 11 bases in between. The CDR3 covers 13 residues. CDR1 SEHNR and CDR2 FQNEAQ come from the germline V gene (reference sequence). The DNA for the CDR3 is TGTGCCAGCAGCCCCCCTACAGTCTATGGCTACACCTTC. Translating gives CASSPPTVYGYTF.

The chain joins TRBV5-4 to TRBJ2-1, with 11 bases identical to TRBD1. This CDR3 comprises 13 residues. Germline CDR1 SGHNT, CDR2 YYREEE (reference sequence). The junction had 3 bases not matched to a gene; V was cut back by 4 bases and J by 9 bases. The CDR3 region is CASSPGQGGEQFF. The CDR3 DNA sequence: TGTGCCAGCAGCCCGGGACAGGGGGGTGAGCAGTTCTTC. Full variable domain (rest looked up from reference TRBV5-4 and TRBJ2-1): ETGVTQSPTHLIKTRGQQVTLRCSSQSGHNTVSWYQQALGQGPQFIFQYYREEENGRGNFPPRFSGLQFPNYSSELNVNALELDDSALYLCASSPGQGGEQFFGPGTRLTVL.

The rearrangement links TRBV7-8 to TRBJ2-2, with 7 bases identical to TRBD2. The CDR3 spans 14 residues. Trimming took 2 bases from V and 4 from J; bases not matched to a gene: 1. Looked up from germline, CDR1 is SGHVS and CDR2 is FQNEAQ. The chain's CDR3 is CASSLRGSTGELFF. CDR3 in DNA: TGTGCCAGCAGCTTACGCGGGAGCACCGGGGAGCTGTTTTTT.